This T cell receptor beta chain was documented in a study of blood T cell repertoires in COVID-19. Turning to the study itself: The United States, Italy and Spain were the sources of the acute and convalescent COVID-19 samples.

TCRdb's table, derived via immunoSEQ multiplex PCR, lists solely in-frame clones and lacks some. In the table there are just over 300,000 clones, roughly 89% of which are singletons. What was sequenced was peripheral blood. The receptor comes from a woman between 25 and 40 years old with COVID-19, enrolled during active disease.

In nucleotides, the CDR3 is TGTGCCAGCAGCTTGAGGGGGCCTGGGGCCAACGTCCTGACTTTC. Translating gives CASSLRGPGANVLTF. The chain couples TRBV7-3 to TRBJ2-6; 7 bases align to TRBD1. CDR1 is SGHTA, CDR2 FQGTGA, per germline. The CDR3 is 15 residues long. The V segment lost 3 bases and the J segment 2 bases; nucleotides outside the gene matches: 1.